This TCR beta chain was sequenced for a study of blood T cell repertoires in COVID-19. Study in general: In each case, the material was cDNA or gDNA derived from T cells, B-cell-depleted T cells, or PBMCs.

In germline, CDR1 is MNHEY, CDR2 SVGAGI. Trimming cost V 6 bases and J 7 bases, with 15 bases left between them. The CDR3 extends over 14 amino acids. Recruits, aged about 18 to 89 years, lived in 20 to 30 US areas. Participant-given clinical history determined each cohort assignment. In the study's own analysis: Amplification of reference gene primers provided the estimated nucleated cell counts. Using immunoSEQ multiplex PCR, the repertoire was profiled, and TCRdb retains in-frame clones only, with some absent. V and J calls and clone size are as listed in that table; D and trimming were resolved from the DNA. The sample lists fewer than 300,000 clones, around 85% occurring once.

The source material was PBMCs or T cells enriched from blood (not recorded which). The chain couples TRBV6-5 to TRBJ1-4; D gene unclear. This receptor was obtained from a woman in her 30s who had recovered from COVID-19. The CDR3 nucleotides read TGTGCCAGCAGCACCCCAAAGGGAGGTGAAAAACTGTTTTTT. The encoded protein is CASSTPKGGEKLFF.